The 16 T cell receptor beta chains presented below share a single source sample, sequenced in a study of T-cell reconstitution after alpha-beta-depleted transplantation in children. Molecular barcoding with unique molecular identifiers was used for the TCRbeta library. A single record per CDR3 protein comes from TCRdb applying MiXCR to the PCR reads. Counted here are 140,000 or so distinct CDR3 sequences, 8.5% to 10% occurring once; the ten biggest clones make up 15% to 20%. Material: PBMCs, mostly from graft donor cells, obtained 180 days after TCRalphabeta/CD19-depleted stem cell transplant. These receptors were obtained from a female patient aged 2-9 years who had a stem cell transplant for congenital amegakaryocytic thrombocytopenia, so the T cells may come from the graft donor.

This clonotype was observed a handful of times. The chain joins TRBV20-1 to TRBJ2-1; no reliable D call. Trimming stripped 6 bases from V and 8 bases from J, with 23 bases between. The CDR3 spans 15 residues. Germline V gene sequence: CDR1 DFQATT, CDR2 SNEGSKA (reference sequence). For the CDR3, the DNA is TGCAGTGCCCGTTTCCCCCGCCAGTTGTCCCATGAGCAGTTCTTC. Amino acid sequence: CSARFPRQLSHEQFF.

This clonotype was observed many times. This chain links TRBV12-3 or TRBV12-4 with TRBJ2-7; no clear D. The CDR3 loop spans 14 amino acids. Trimming shortened V by 1 base and J by 2 bases, and 9 bases separated the two germline ends. The CDR3 is CASSLGRWTYEQYF. CDR3 DNA sequence: TGTGCCAGCAGTTTAGGCAGGTGGACCTACGAGCAGTACTTC.

Many counts were recorded for this clonotype. The gene calls are TRBV11-2 and TRBJ2-4, with TRBD2 as a possible D gene (6 bases). The CDR3 runs 15 residues. Trimming cost V 2 bases and J 7 bases, with 15 bases left between them. Germline V gene sequence: CDR1 SGHAT, CDR2 FQNNGV. The CDR3 region is CASSLSGIRENIQYF. In nucleotides, the CDR3 is TGTGCCAGCAGCTTATCTGGTATTCGGGAGAACATTCAGTACTTC.

This clonotype was seen ten or more times. V usage is TRBV20-1 and J usage is TRBJ2-1; 11 bases fit TRBD2. After removal of 6 bases from V and 4 bases from J, the junction contained 8 bases not matched to a gene. The V gene's germline CDR1 is DFQATT and CDR2 SNEGSKA (reference sequence). CDR3 length: 15 residues. The CDR3 sequence is CSAPPGLAVYNEQFF. Written as DNA, the CDR3 is TGCAGTGCCCCCCCGGGACTAGCGGTGTACAATGAGCAGTTCTTC.

This clonotype was observed many times. J is TRBJ1-1 and V is TRBV5-1; TRBD1 aligns across 7 bases. V dropped 0 bases and J dropped 0; count of bases not matched to a gene: 5. Looked up from germline, CDR1 is SGHRS and CDR2 is YFSETQ. This CDR3 has 16 residues. The CDR3 DNA is TGCGCCAGCAGCTTGGGGCCACAGGGGTTGAACACTGAAGCTTTCTTT. Its protein is CASSLGPQGLNTEAFF.

A few counts support this clonotype. V gene TRBV7-8 combines with J gene TRBJ2-3; TRBD2 agrees at 10 bases. With 1 base clipped from V and 0 bases from J, the junction kept 10 bases outside the gene matches. Germline values: CDR1 SGHVS, CDR2 FQNEAQ. This CDR3 has 19 residues. The CDR3 protein is CASSLGRLAGVTSTDTQYF. The CDR3 nucleotides read TGTGCCAGCAGCTTAGGTCGGCTAGCGGGAGTTACTAGCACAGATACGCAGTATTTT.

This chain links TRBV10-2 with TRBJ2-7; either TRBD1 or TRBD2 may supply D (6 bases each). Germline loops: CDR1 WSHSY, CDR2 SAAADI. The length of the CDR3 is 13 residues. V lost 2 bases and J lost 6, with 11 bases in between. CDR3 in amino acids: CASSERGVGEQYF. The DNA for the CDR3 is TGCGCCAGCAGTGAGAGGGGGGTCGGCGAGCAGTACTTC.

The table lists this clonotype with a few counts. The chain links TRBV20-1 to TRBJ2-1, with D perhaps TRBD1 (5 bases). V was pared by 6 bases and J by 12 bases, with 12 bases between. Germline lookup yields CDR1 DFQATT and CDR2 SNEGSKA (reference sequence). This CDR3 spans 10 amino acids. The DNA of the CDR3 is TGCAGTGCCCTATCTAGGGGGCAGTTCTTC. This sequence encodes CSALSRGQFF.

This clonotype was counted at least ten times. This chain joins TRBV29-1 and TRBJ2-2; D gene ambiguous. CDR1 is SQVTM and CDR2 is ANQGSEA in the germline V gene. The CDR3 is 13 amino acids. Trimming removed 6 bases from V and 3 bases from J, with 11 bases in between. The DNA of the CDR3 is TGCAGCGTACTCTGGCCCGACACCGGGGAGCTGTTTTTT. Its protein is CSVLWPDTGELFF.

Many counts were recorded for this clonotype. The chain combines TRBV28 with TRBJ2-7, with D unclear. CDR1 is MDHEN, CDR2 SYDVKM, per germline. The CDR3 loop spans 12 amino acids. V lost 6 bases and J 9 bases, leaving 15 bases between the germline ends. This CDR3 reads CASSAVGNWQYF. The CDR3 nucleotides read TGTGCCAGCAGCGCCGTAGGGAATTGGCAGTACTTC.

Worth noting for this clonotype: Likely a read error: the CDR3 ends without its conserved phenylalanine or tryptophan. This CDR3 reads CASSKRRLFQGSPLHL. The CDR3 nucleotides are TGCGCCAGCAGCAAAAGGCGTCTTTTCCAGGGTTCACCCCTCCACTTG. The chain links TRBV4-1 to TRBJ1-6; D is perhaps TRBD1 (5 bases). Trimming took 5 bases from V and 9 from J, leaving 20 bases between them. The CDR3 length is 16 residues. In germline, CDR1 is MGHRA, CDR2 YSYEKL.

This clonotype was picked up many times. The J gene is TRBJ1-5, the V gene TRBV12-3 or TRBV12-4; D is undetermined. The ends were cut back, 2 bases at V and 5 bases at J, with 7 bases in the middle. The CDR3 is made up of 13 amino acids. The CDR3 DNA sequence: TGTGCCAGCAGTTTATTTGGTTATCAGCCCCAGCATTTT. Amino acids: CASSLFGYQPQHF.

The chain combines TRBV10-1 with TRBJ2-2; 7 bases agree with TRBD2. This CDR3 has 14 residues. After removal of 8 bases from V and 0 bases from J, the junction contained 3 bases not matched to a gene. Germline-derived CDR1 and CDR2 are WNHNN and SYGVQD (reference sequence). The CDR3 sequence is CASSGTTNTGELFF. CDR3 nucleotide sequence: TGCGCCAGCTCAGGGACTACGAACACCGGGGAGCTGTTTTTT.

Ten or more counts support this clonotype. The rearrangement links TRBV5-1 to TRBJ2-1, with D possibly TRBD2 on 5 matching bases. This CDR3 comprises 17 residues. Germline assignment: CDR1 SGHRS and CDR2 YFSETQ. V lost 1 base and J 5 bases, leaving 19 bases between the germline ends. CDR3 bases: TGCGCCAGCAGCTTGAATACGGGTGGAGGAAGAGACAATGAGCAGTTCTTC. Its protein is CASSLNTGGGRDNEQFF.

At least ten counts were recorded for this clonotype. The chain carries TRBV12-3 or TRBV12-4 and TRBJ1-4; D is perhaps TRBD1 (6 bases). The CDR3 spans 14 residues. V was cut by 7 bases and J by 1 base, with 10 bases left in between. CDR3 residues: CASTKGGTNEKLFF. DNA for the CDR3: TGTGCCAGCACCAAGGGGGGAACTAATGAAAAACTGTTTTTT.

The rearrangement links TRBV2 to TRBJ2-5; 11 bases line up with TRBD2. Per germline, CDR1 SNHLY and CDR2 FYNNEI. V lost 4 bases and J lost 5; bases outside the gene matches: 3. The CDR3 extends over 14 amino acids. The CDR3 DNA follows: TGTGCCAGCAGTGGCCTAGCGGGAGGTGAGACCCAGTACTTC. Encoded protein: CASSGLAGGETQYF.